The present entry profiles one TCR beta chain with its context. Its antigen is unidentified. This sample was taken from a study of cytomegalovirus exposure and HLA in healthy donors. Study-level points and caveats: A prior analysis recorded that most TCR beta V segments were productive about 87% or about 30% of the time. Rarity held for most TCR sequences, but there were some public TCRs that occurred in many donors. The authors judged a highly shared variant cluster likely a sequencing artifact. In a later analysis, several top co-occurrence clusters appeared linked to parvovirus B19, influenza, CMV and Epstein-Barr virus.

Researchers ran the PCR with 60 Vbeta and 13 Jbeta primers. Sequencing used immunoSEQ multiplex PCR; TCRdb keeps in-frame clones, though not all of them. Recorded for this sample: some 140,000 clones. The receptor's source is a woman aged 35 to 49 in good health and CMV-seronegative. The sequenced material came from PBMCs.

The CDR3 protein is CASIRQGNTEAFF. CDR3 sequence (DNA): TGTGCCAGCATTCGACAGGGGAACACTGAAGCTTTCTTT. The rearrangement uses TRBV28 and TRBJ1-1, with 7 bases fitting TRBD1. This CDR3 has 13 residues. V dropped 7 bases and J dropped 1; count of bases not matched to a gene: 3. Looked up from germline, CDR1 is MDHEN and CDR2 is SYDVKM.